This T cell receptor beta chain was profiled in a study of OX40 agonist ivuxolimab in advanced cancers. Overall study: Patients undergoing dose escalation presented with hepatocellular carcinoma, melanoma, renal cell or head and neck cancer. General study findings and limits: Fewer expanded clones were found on average in CD4+ than in CD8+ T cells.

Blood samples were obtained at baseline, cycle 4 day 1, and cycle 7 day 1. Concerning this clone: Its antigen is not identified.

The protocol was immunoSEQ multiplex PCR, while the TCRdb copy is restricted to in-frame clones and leaves out a portion. The sample consists of around 18,000 clones, 75% to 90% of them appearing once. The clonotype comes from an adult with an advanced solid tumor such as melanoma, head and neck, liver or kidney cancer. Sequencing used CD4+ or CD8+ T cells sorted from blood, obtained in a trial of the OX40 agonist ivuxolimab.

The CDR3 nucleotides are TGTGCCAGCAGCCATTCCGGGACAGCTCCCAATGAGCAGTTCTTC. This translates into CASSHSGTAPNEQFF. The chain combines TRBV7-9 with TRBJ2-1, with 7 bases fitting TRBD1. CDR1 is SEHNR and CDR2 is FQNEAQ in the germline V gene (reference sequence). This CDR3 is 15 amino acids long. Trimming at V came to 5 bases and at J to 6 bases, leaving 10 bases not matched to a gene.